This TCR beta chain was obtained from a study of blood T cell repertoires in COVID-19. For the study at large: Material from acute and convalescent COVID-19 was sourced from the United States, Italy and Spain. The analysed material was cDNA or gDNA that came from T cells, B-cell-depleted T cells, or PBMCs.

CDR1 is MDHEN and CDR2 is SYDVKM in the germline V gene. The CDR3 contains 13 residues. V gave up 5 bases and J gave up 7 bases, with 12 bases separating them. TCRdb's copy holds only in-frame clones and misses some; the assay was immunoSEQ multiplex PCR. Of about 170,000 clones in the sample, 82% were seen once. Sequenced sample: peripheral blood. The clonotype comes from a woman in her seventies with acute or convalescent COVID-19. This chain connects TRBV28 to TRBJ1-3, with D unresolved. In nucleotides, the CDR3 is TGTGCCAGCAGTACAGACGTAGTTAACACCATATATTTT. It encodes CASSTDVVNTIYF.